The 8 T cell receptor beta chains below all came from one sample that was sequenced in a study of blood T cell repertoires in COVID-19. Assay: immunoSEQ multiplex PCR; the TCRdb copy retains only in-frame clones and omits some. This table has hundreds of thousands of clones, 85% to 90% appearing once. The sequenced sample consisted of peripheral blood. The receptors were sampled from a man aged 18 to 29 with COVID-19, enrolled during active disease.

V and J are TRBV5-1 and TRBJ2-2; 10 positions match TRBD2. This CDR3 has 17 amino acids. After removal of 0 bases from V and 7 bases from J, the junction contained 9 bases not matched to a gene. Germline V gives CDR1 SGHRS, CDR2 YFSETQ. The CDR3 region has the DNA TGCGCCAGCAGCTTGGCCCGAAGCGGGGGGGCAGTCGGGGAGCTGTTTTTT. Encoded protein: CASSLARSGGAVGELFF. Full variable domain (rest looked up from reference TRBV5-1 and TRBJ2-2): KAGVTQTPRYLIKTRGQQVTLSCSPISGHRSVSWYQQTPGQGLQFLFEYFSETQRNKGNFPGRFSGRQFSNSRSEMNVSTLELGDSALYLCASSLARSGGAVGELFFGEGSRLTVL.

V is TRBV7-9 and J is TRBJ2-7, with a possible D match to TRBD1 (6 bases). Germline lookup yields CDR1 SEHNR and CDR2 FQNEAQ (reference sequence). V lost 5 bases and J 3 bases, leaving 8 bases between the germline ends. The CDR3 has 12 amino acids. CDR3 bases: TGTGCCAGCAGCCGGGACATCTACGAGCAGTACTTC. This codes for CASSRDIYEQYF.

The chain combines TRBV3-1 (or the pseudogene TRBV3-2) with TRBJ1-2; 8 bases map to TRBD1. This CDR3 has 16 amino acids. Germline loops: CDR1 LGHDT, CDR2 YNNKEL (reference sequence). V dropped 1 base and J dropped 2; count of bases not matched to a gene: 6. As DNA, the CDR3 is TGTGCCAGCAGCCAAGGCCGGACAGGGCTGAACTATGGCTACACCTTC. Translating gives CASSQGRTGLNYGYTF.

Only one count was recorded for this clone. The chain uses TRBV2 and TRBJ2-5; 11 bases are shared with TRBD2. CDR3 length: 17 residues. In germline, CDR1 is SNHLY, CDR2 FYNNEI. With 1 base clipped from V and 2 bases from J, the junction kept 6 bases outside the gene matches. CDR3 region: CASSEGGLAGGQETQYF. Here the CDR3 DNA reads TGTGCCAGCAGTGAAGGAGGTCTAGCGGGAGGACAAGAGACCCAGTACTTC.

This sequence joins TRBV7-9 and TRBJ2-1; 13 nucleotides match TRBD2. Germline V lookup: CDR1 SEHNR, CDR2 FQNEAQ (reference sequence). The CDR3 has 15 amino acids. The J segment lost 5 bases and the V segment lost 5 bases, leaving 3 bases of the junction unmatched. The chain's CDR3 is CASSQGLAGNNEQFF. CDR3 in DNA: TGTGCCAGCAGCCAGGGACTAGCGGGGAACAATGAGCAGTTCTTC.

The gene calls are TRBV5-4 and TRBJ1-1; weak D call: TRBD1 (6 bases). The CDR3 runs 14 residues. V gave up 4 bases and J gave up 6 bases, with 16 bases separating them. Germline loops: CDR1 SGHNT, CDR2 YYREEE (reference sequence). CDR3: CASSLAAGAPEAFF. CDR3 bases: TGTGCCAGCAGCCTCGCCGCAGGGGCCCCTGAAGCTTTCTTT.

V is TRBV2 and J is TRBJ1-4, with no clear D. CDR3 length: 13 residues. CDR1 SNHLY and CDR2 FYNNEI come from the germline V gene. V was clipped by 7 bases and J by 7 bases, with 13 bases between them. In DNA, the CDR3 is TGTGCCAGCACAGTGACACAGATTGAAAAACTGTTTTTT. Translating it yields CASTVTQIEKLFF.

This chain links TRBV6-5 with TRBJ1-1; tentatively, D is TRBD1 (6 bases). The length of the CDR3 is 11 residues. Trimming removed 7 bases from V and 6 bases from J, with 9 bases in between. Germline CDR1 reads MNHEY; CDR2 reads SVGAGI. In DNA form, the CDR3 reads TGTGCCAGCATCGAGGGGGCTGAAGCTTTCTTT. Translating it yields CASIEGAEAFF.